The clone carrying this T cell receptor (beta chain) showed up many times. These data come from a study of read filtering for tumor transcriptome and immune sequencing. Molecular barcoded adaptors covering alpha/delta and beta/gamma chains were used on about 390 ng RNA. TCRdb independently ran MiXCR on the reads; one entry per CDR3 protein. Among nearly 60,000 distinct CDR3 sequences listed, about 12% were seen once. V was clipped by 8 bases and J by 5 bases; unmatched bases: 8. From germline, CDR1 is LNHDA and CDR2 SQIVND (reference sequence). This CDR3 is 13 amino acids long. The V call is TRBV19, the J call TRBJ2-7, with 8 bases that match TRBD1. This sequence was found in a donor at least 40 years old with multiple myeloma. The source material was a population of CD138-negative cells sorted from bone marrow. The CDR3 coding sequence is TGTGCCAGTCGAAGACAGGGGTGGGACGAGCAGTACTTC. This codes for CASRRQGWDEQYF.